A single sample gave rise to the 16 T cell receptor beta chains below, sequenced in a study of blood T cell repertoires in COVID-19. Sequencing was performed with immunoSEQ multiplex PCR; in TCRdb, only in-frame clones are kept and a portion is missing. The sample has 70,000 to 90,000 clones; around 85% are singletons. Specimen: peripheral blood. The receptors derive from a man between 70 and 80 years old with acute or convalescent COVID-19.

The rearrangement links TRBV2 to TRBJ1-1; D is undetermined. Germline loops: CDR1 SNHLY, CDR2 FYNNEI. This CDR3 has 14 amino acids. Trimming cost V 4 bases and J 0 bases, with 9 bases left between them. The chain's CDR3 is CASSVSTVNTEAFF. DNA for the CDR3: TGTGCCAGCAGTGTCTCTACGGTGAACACTGAAGCTTTCTTT.

V is TRBV24-1 and J is TRBJ2-5, with 8 bases identical to TRBD1. After removal of 0 bases from V and 4 bases from J, the junction contained 3 bases not matched to a gene. Germline assignment: CDR1 KGHDR and CDR2 SFDVKD. The CDR3 loop spans 15 amino acids. The CDR3 loop is CATSDLQGQGETQYF. CDR3 DNA: TGTGCCACCAGTGATTTGCAAGGACAGGGAGAGACCCAGTACTTC.

This clone came up a few times. The rearrangement joins TRBV28 to TRBJ2-1, with TRBD1 as a possible D gene (6 bases). In germline, CDR1 is MDHEN, CDR2 SYDVKM. Between the trimmed V and J ends, which lost 9 bases and 0 bases, there was a span of 15 bases. The CDR3 runs 15 residues. CDR3 coding DNA: TGTGCCAGTAAGGTAGGGGGAAGCTCCTACAATGAGCAGTTCTTC. Translation: CASKVGGSSYNEQFF.

The J gene is TRBJ2-3, the V gene TRBV4-1; 7 positions agree with TRBD2. Per germline, CDR1 MGHRA and CDR2 YSYEKL. The CDR3 totals 17 residues. Losses at the gene ends were 0 bases for V and 0 bases for J; bases not matched to a gene: 6. For the CDR3, the DNA is TGCGCCAGCAGCCAAGATTGGGTGGGGGGGAGCACAGATACGCAGTATTTT. It specifies CASSQDWVGGSTDTQYF.

The genes are TRBV19 and TRBJ1-5; D gene uncertain. The germline CDR1 and CDR2 sequences are LNHDA and SQIVND (reference sequence). Trimming took off 6 bases at V and 9 bases at J, with 12 bases between the two ends. CDR3 length: 12 residues. CDR3 coding DNA: TGTGCCAGTAGGGACTTAGGTTCGCCCCAGCATTTT. It encodes CASRDLGSPQHF.

The genes are TRBV7-9 and TRBJ1-2, with 9 bases fitting TRBD1. The CDR3 consists of 15 residues. V was pared by 3 bases and J by 2 bases, with 4 bases of the junction left unmatched. CDR1 is SEHNR and CDR2 is FQNEAQ in the germline V gene (reference sequence). DNA for the CDR3: TGTGCCAGCAGCTTTAGCGGGACAGGGAACTATGGCTACACCTTC. Its protein product is CASSFSGTGNYGYTF.

This rearrangement joins TRBV7-9 to TRBJ2-1; TRBD1 aligns across 9 bases. CDR3 length: 15 residues. The germline gives CDR1 SEHNR, CDR2 FQNEAQ (reference sequence). J gave up 7 bases and V 1 base, and 5 bases lay outside the gene matches. The CDR3 spells CASSLEGQGRNEQFF. The CDR3 nucleotides read TGTGCCAGCAGCTTAGAGGGACAGGGAAGGAATGAGCAGTTCTTC. The full variable domain, in which reference TRBV7-9 and TRBJ2-1 provide the parts outside the CDR3, is DTGVSQNPRHKITKRGQNVTFRCDPISEHNRLYWYRQTLGQGPEFLTYFQNEAQLEKSRLLSDRFSAERPKGSFSTLEIQRTEQGDSAMYLCASSLEGQGRNEQFFGPGTRLTVL.

The chain is built from TRBV2 and TRBJ1-1, with unresolved D. Trimming stripped 1 base from V and 0 bases from J, with 9 bases between. CDR3 length: 15 amino acids. The germline gives CDR1 SNHLY, CDR2 FYNNEI. CDR3 region: CASSEEQLMNTEAFF. CDR3 nucleotide sequence: TGTGCCAGCAGTGAAGAACAGCTTATGAACACTGAAGCTTTCTTT.

V gene TRBV5-4 combines with J gene TRBJ1-1; the match to TRBD1 covers 7 bases. This CDR3 comprises 13 residues. The V and J ends lost 4 bases and 6 bases, in that order; junction bases with no gene match: 6. In germline, CDR1 is SGHNT, CDR2 YYREEE (reference sequence). CDR3 coding DNA: TGTGCCAGCAGCACGACAGGGTCCCCTGAAGCTTTCTTT. Translated, it gives CASSTTGSPEAFF. The full variable domain, in which reference TRBV5-4 and TRBJ1-1 provide the parts outside the CDR3, is ETGVTQSPTHLIKTRGQQVTLRCSSQSGHNTVSWYQQALGQGPQFIFQYYREEENGRGNFPPRFSGLQFPNYSSELNVNALELDDSALYLCASSTTGSPEAFFGQGTRLTVV.

The table lists this clone with a count of one. The rearrangement links TRBV6-6 to TRBJ1-2; the D gene is possibly TRBD1 (6 bases). Trimming took 6 bases from V and 8 from J, leaving 22 bases between them. Germline CDR1 is MNHNY and CDR2 is SVGAGI (reference sequence). This CDR3 comprises 15 residues. CDR3 nucleotide sequence: TGTGCCAGCAGCCCCTTTAGTGGGACACCCACAGGCTACACCTTC. Protein product: CASSPFSGTPTGYTF.

The rearrangement joins TRBV5-1 to TRBJ1-4, with 9 bases fitting TRBD1. The CDR3 has 15 amino acids. The germline V gene has CDR1 SGHRS and CDR2 YFSETQ. J gave up 4 bases and V 0 bases, and 1 base lay outside the gene matches. In DNA, the CDR3 is TGCGCCAGCAGCTTGGCGACAGGGGGTAATGAAAAACTGTTTTTT. It translates to CASSLATGGNEKLFF.

V usage is TRBV3-1 (or the pseudogene TRBV3-2) and J usage is TRBJ2-2, with D maybe TRBD1 (7 bases). The germline V gene encodes CDR1 LGHDT and CDR2 YNNKEL (reference sequence). V was trimmed by 2 bases and J by 5 bases, leaving 9 bases between them. The CDR3 runs to 14 residues. The CDR3 DNA follows: TGTGCCAGCAGCCAACAGGGGGGAACCGGGGAGCTGTTTTTT. Encoded protein: CASSQQGGTGELFF.

In DNA, the CDR3 is TGTGCCAGCAGCCTACCGGGACAGACTCTCACAGATACGCAGTATTTT. Protein product: CASSLPGQTLTDTQYF. The chain employs TRBV5-6 and TRBJ2-3, with 7 bases fitting TRBD1. Trimming removed 4 bases from V and 2 bases from J; junction bases left unmatched: 10. CDR1 is SGHDT and CDR2 is YYEEEE in the germline V gene. The CDR3 spans 16 residues.

This clone was picked up one time. J is TRBJ2-5 and V is TRBV19; TRBD1 matches at 12 bases. V lost 5 bases to trimming and J lost 5 bases; unmatched junction nucleotides: 12. Germline V gives CDR1 LNHDA, CDR2 SQIVND (reference sequence). This CDR3 spans 17 amino acids. The CDR3 sequence: CASSPHTGTGGRETQYF. CDR3 DNA: TGTGCCAGTAGTCCCCACACCGGGACAGGGGGCAGGGAGACCCAGTACTTC.

The V gene is TRBV7-2, the J gene TRBJ2-2, with D unclear. The CDR3 contains 13 residues. CDR1 and CDR2 from the germline V gene are SGHTA and FQGNSA. V dropped 4 bases and J dropped 8 bases, with 11 bases sitting between them. As DNA, the CDR3 is TGTGCCAGCAGCTCGAACTGGGCGGGGGAGCTGTTTTTT. Its translation: CASSSNWAGELFF.

The chain carries TRBV6-4 and TRBJ1-5; a possible D gene is TRBD1 (6 bases). V was shortened by 10 bases and J by 5 bases, with 21 bases between the two germline ends. The germline V gene encodes CDR1 MRHNA and CDR2 SNTAGT. The CDR3 covers 15 residues. The CDR3 protein is CANETSGDTYQPQHF. The DNA of the CDR3 is TGTGCCAACGAAACATCCGGGGACACCTATCAGCCCCAGCATTTT.